This is a list of T cell receptor beta chains from one sample in a study of cytomegalovirus exposure and HLA in healthy donors. The method was immunoSEQ multiplex PCR; TCRdb's version includes in-frame clones alone and lacks a portion of them. The data contain 150,000 to 200,000 clones, 71% of them singletons. Sequencing was carried out using PBMCs. The source of these receptors is a girl under 18 in good health and CMV-seronegative. Both conserved end residues are trimmed from each CDR3. Clone size is stated in some rows and not others, as once, few, many or a class when expanded.

clone size	V gene	J gene	CDR3 protein
.	TRBV6-5	TRBJ1-5	ASKPGGHSNQPQH
few	TRBV30	TRBJ2-2	ACQISVTGELF
.	TRBV27	TRBJ1-1	ASRDRGGWATEAF
.	TRBV7-2	TRBJ2-5	ASSLRRETQY
few	TRBV19	TRBJ1-1	ASSKTGDTEAF
.	TRBV7-8	TRBJ2-1	ASSPHRITRGGQF
.	TRBV25-1	TRBJ1-1	ASSEYRGEAEAF
few	TRBV5-4	TRBJ2-5	ASSLGGNQETQY
.	TRBV5-1	TRBJ2-2	ASSFGGGDTGELF
.	TRBV5-4	TRBJ1-2	ASSPAQGKIYGYT
.	TRBV5-5	TRBJ1-5	ASSPDGRGLSNQPQH
.	TRBV11-2	TRBJ1-2	ASSLGTGSGGYGYT
.	TRBV10-3	TRBJ1-1	AISRGQGNTEAF
.	TRBV7-3	TRBJ2-1	ASSWLAGDKQF
.	TRBV5-6	TRBJ1-3	ASSLNRGSGNTIY
.	TRBV5-1	TRBJ1-4	ASSLQGTGNEKLF
.	TRBV4-2	TRBJ2-1	ASSQDGEAGGINGQF
.	TRBV19	TRBJ1-4	ASLSRRGNEKLF
.	TRBV21-1	TRBJ2-7	ASNVRYEQY
.	TRBV19	TRBJ2-1	ASIDSGGSYNEQF
.	TRBV2	TRBJ2-1	ASREGQSSYNEQF
few	TRBV5-6	TRBJ2-2	ASRRTGGGSTGELF
.	TRBV6-1	TRBJ2-5	ATTGGRETQY
.	TRBV10-1	TRBJ2-1	ASKSGTPTYNEQF
.	TRBV5-4	TRBJ2-3	ASSLGQPTDTQY
.	TRBV5-1	TRBJ2-3	ASSSGGTDTQY
.	TRBV7-8	TRBJ1-6	ASSSDMTNSPLH
.	TRBV4-1	TRBJ2-7	ASSPRTGSGPSSYEQY
.	TRBV6-6	TRBJ2-5	ASSPRLQGQGETQY
.	TRBV7-7	TRBJ2-2	ASSAGLAGGWTGELF
.	TRBV7-9	TRBJ2-5	ASSPRLTSLQETQY
.	TRBV14	TRBJ2-7	ASSHPYAQSTYEQY
.	TRBV18	TRBJ2-2	ATRSGTENTGELF
.	TRBV6-5	TRBJ1-1	ASRPHGTANTEAF
.	TRBV4-2	TRBJ1-5	ASSQDSPGGPGQPQH
.	TRBV6-1	TRBJ2-5	ASKEGQKETQY
.	TRBV6-6	TRBJ2-3	ASVLAGGLTDTQY
.	TRBV6-1	TRBJ1-5	ASSAISGTAAGQPQH
.	TRBV6-1	TRBJ1-5	ASSHRDGEPQH
.	TRBV2	TRBJ1-5	ASTWGEYSNQPQH
once	TRBV7-8	TRBJ1-4	ASSLEDRVEKLF
.	TRBV29-1	TRBJ2-5	SMTGEETQY
.	TRBV5-4	TRBJ2-5	ASSLRGAHQETQY
.	TRBV6-4	TRBJ2-3	ASAAGTGRDTQY
.	TRBV7-3	TRBJ2-6	ASSLLSPGANVLT
.	TRBV2	TRBJ1-2	ASSDWESGGSGYT
once	TRBV6-1	TRBJ2-1	ASTPRGGHSNEQF
.	TRBV9	TRBJ1-1	ASSVSGYLPEAF
.	TRBV5-1	TRBJ1-5	ASSLGADPSNQPQH
.	TRBV7-2	TRBJ2-1	AIGRQYNNEQF
.	TRBV6-1	TRBJ1-1	ASSANQDRGTEAF
.	TRBV5-6	TRBJ1-1	ASSLATGGDTEAF
.	TRBV29-1	TRBJ2-3	SVAESDTQY
.	TRBV5-4	TRBJ2-1	ASSLPGDEQF
.	TRBV29-1	TRBJ1-3	SADSGGSGNTIY
.	TRBV5-1	TRBJ2-7	ASSIGQGANEQY
.	TRBV7-9	TRBJ2-2	ASSLAVGVTGELF
.	TRBV16	TRBJ2-7	ASSPPGNYEQY